This TCR beta chain appears in the sequencing data of a study of OX40 agonist ivuxolimab in advanced cancers. Study information: Of the patients, three showed partial responses, one with hepatocellular carcinoma and two with cutaneous melanoma. The study's findings and limits: In the 0.1 to 3.0 mg/kg range, CD4+ and CD8+ blood T cells had expanded clonally by week 6. Some of the lowest clonal expansion was seen in partial responders at 0.1-3.0 mg/kg. The authors also found low normalized T-cell clonal expansion in some nonresponders.

The method was immunoSEQ multiplex PCR; TCRdb's version includes in-frame clones alone and lacks a portion of them. The sample has some 100,000 clones, roughly nine tenths seen once; the top ten hold 0.25% to 0.35%. This clone has only one observation. Its antigen is undetermined. Trimming shortened V by 0 bases and J by 8 bases, and 12 bases separated the two germline ends. Germline V gene data show CDR1 as MNHEY and CDR2 as SVGAGI. The CDR3 loop spans 14 amino acids. The sample was CD4+ or CD8+ T cells sorted from blood, taken in a trial of the OX40 agonist ivuxolimab. The chain has TRBV6-5 and TRBJ2-3; D is possibly TRBD1 (5 bases). The sequence derives from an adult with an advanced solid tumor such as melanoma, head and neck, liver or kidney cancer. CDR3 in amino acids: CASSYSREGGTQYF. The CDR3 nucleotides are TGTGCCAGCAGTTACTCCAGGGAAGGCGGTACGCAGTATTTT.